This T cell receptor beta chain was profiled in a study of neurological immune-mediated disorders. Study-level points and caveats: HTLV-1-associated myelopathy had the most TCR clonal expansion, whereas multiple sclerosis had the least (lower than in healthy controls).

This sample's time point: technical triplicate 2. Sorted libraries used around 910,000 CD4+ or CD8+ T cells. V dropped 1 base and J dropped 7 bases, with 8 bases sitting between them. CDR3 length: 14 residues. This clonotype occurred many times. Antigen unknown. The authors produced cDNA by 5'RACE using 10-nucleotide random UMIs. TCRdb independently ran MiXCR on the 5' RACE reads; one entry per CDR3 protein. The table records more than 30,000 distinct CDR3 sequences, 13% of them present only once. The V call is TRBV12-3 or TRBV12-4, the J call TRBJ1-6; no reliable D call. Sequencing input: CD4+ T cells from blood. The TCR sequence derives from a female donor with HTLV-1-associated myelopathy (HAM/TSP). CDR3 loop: CASSLGGANSPLHF. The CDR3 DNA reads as TGTGCCAGCAGTTTAGGGGGTGCGAATTCACCCCTCCACTTT.